The following is a TCR beta chain sequence with its context. The record originates from a study of blood T cell repertoires in COVID-19. Assay: immunoSEQ multiplex PCR; the TCRdb copy retains only in-frame clones and omits some. The sample shows about 45,000 clones, about 83% of them seen only once. The CDR3 runs 17 residues. The V end was cut by 2 bases, the J end by 0 bases, with 14 bases between. In germline, CDR1 is SGHRS, CDR2 YFSETQ. The chain employs TRBV5-1 and TRBJ1-4; D may be TRBD1 (6 bases). Specimen: peripheral blood. The clonotype was recovered from an elderly man in a cohort sampled during active COVID-19. CDR3 in DNA: TGCGCCAGCAGCTTAGGGACACTATCCGCAACTAATGAAAAACTGTTTTTT. Protein product: CASSLGTLSATNEKLFF.